The rows below give T cell receptor beta chains drawn from one sample of a study of metastatic and nonmetastatic thyroid tumors. TCRdb re-called the PCR reads via MiXCR. This sample has over 12,000 clones, with approximately 28% found just once. The specimen was tumor tissue. These receptors were obtained from a female donor with papillary thyroid cancer or a benign thyroid nodule (not recorded which). Some clones in this sample may be carry-over from other donors' samples. Both conserved end residues are part of each CDR3. The D gene is left open where the match is weak. Clone size is not always given. Where it is, it says once, few, many or a class for expanded clones.

size,D,J,length,V,CDR3,DNA
medium-sized,TRBD1,TRBJ2-3,17,TRBV6-1,CASSEYFGTGGTDTQYF,TGTGCCAGCAGTGAATATTTCGGGACAGGGGGTACAGATACGCAGTATTTT
few,TRBD2,TRBJ2-1,13,TRBV19,CASSHGTRDEQFF,TGTGCCAGTAGCCACGGGACTAGGGATGAGCAGTTCTTC
-,-,TRBJ1-6,13,TRBV20-1,CSVGTAQNSPRHF,TGCAGTGTCGGGACCGCTCAGAATTCACCCCGCCACTTT
-,TRBD1,TRBJ1-2,14,TRBV2,CASSLTGQVYGYTF,TGTGCCAGCAGCCTGACAGGGCAGGTCTATGGCTACACCTTC
few,TRBD2,TRBJ2-7,15,TRBV28,CASSKMTSGRYEQYF,TGTGCCAGCAGTAAAATGACTAGCGGGAGGTACGAGCAGTACTTC
few,-,TRBJ2-6,17,TRBV27,CASSLSASYLGANVLTF,TGTGCCAGCAGTTTATCGGCATCCTACTTGGGGGCCAACGTCCTGACTTTC
many,-,TRBJ2-5,15,TRBV7-9,CASSTSGQGQETQYF,TGTGCCAGCAGCACCTCCGGGCAGGGGCAAGAGACCCAGTACTTC
-,-,TRBJ2-2,12,TRBV11-3,CASSLGLGELFF,TGTGCCAGCAGCTTAGGACTAGGGGAGCTGTTTTTT
medium-sized,-,TRBJ2-7,14,TRBV6-1,CASSEAESSYEQYF,TGTGCCAGCAGTGAAGCGGAGAGCTCCTACGAGCAGTACTTC
few,-,TRBJ2-7,14,TRBV27,CASSLRQGSYEQYF,TGTGCCAGCAGCTTAAGGCAGGGCTCCTACGAGCAGTACTTC
-,TRBD1,TRBJ1-1,16,TRBV20-1,CSAVPGQIILNTEAFF,TGCAGTGCTGTTCCGGGACAGATTATTTTGAACACTGAAGCTTTCTTT